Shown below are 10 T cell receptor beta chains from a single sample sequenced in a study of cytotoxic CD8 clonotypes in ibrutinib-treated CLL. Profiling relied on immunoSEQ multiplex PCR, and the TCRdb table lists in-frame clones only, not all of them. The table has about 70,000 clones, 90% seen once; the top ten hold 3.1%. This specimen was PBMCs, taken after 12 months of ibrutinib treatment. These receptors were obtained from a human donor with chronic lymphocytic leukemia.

CDR3 DNA: TGTGCCAGCGAAGGACAGGGGCGGAATTACAATGAGCAGTTCTTC. Its translation is CASEGQGRNYNEQFF. The V and J genes are TRBV4-2 and TRBJ2-1; 9 bases line up with TRBD1. Germline V gene sequence: CDR1 LGHNA, CDR2 YNFKEQ. J lost 4 bases, V lost 8 bases, and 9 bases had no gene match. The CDR3 is 15 residues long.

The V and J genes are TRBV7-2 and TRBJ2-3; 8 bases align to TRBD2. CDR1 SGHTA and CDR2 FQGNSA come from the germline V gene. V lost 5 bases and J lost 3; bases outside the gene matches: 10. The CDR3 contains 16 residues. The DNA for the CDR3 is TGTGCCAGCAGCCTACAGAGCGGGAGAGGGACAGATACGCAGTATTTT. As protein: CASSLQSGRGTDTQYF.

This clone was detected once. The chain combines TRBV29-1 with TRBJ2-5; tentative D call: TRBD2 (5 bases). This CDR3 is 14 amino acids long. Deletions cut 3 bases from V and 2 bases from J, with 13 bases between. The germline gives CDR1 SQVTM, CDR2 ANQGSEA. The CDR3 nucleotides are TGCAGCGTTGAGAAGGGAGTGGGGCAAGAGACCCAGTACTTC. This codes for CSVEKGVGQETQYF.

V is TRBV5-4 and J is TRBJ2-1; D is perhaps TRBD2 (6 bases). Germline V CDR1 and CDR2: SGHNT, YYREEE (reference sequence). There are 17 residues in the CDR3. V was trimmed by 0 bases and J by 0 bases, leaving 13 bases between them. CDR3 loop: CASSLGAAGPSYNEQFF. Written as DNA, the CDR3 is TGTGCCAGCAGCTTGGGGGCCGCGGGACCCTCCTACAATGAGCAGTTCTTC.

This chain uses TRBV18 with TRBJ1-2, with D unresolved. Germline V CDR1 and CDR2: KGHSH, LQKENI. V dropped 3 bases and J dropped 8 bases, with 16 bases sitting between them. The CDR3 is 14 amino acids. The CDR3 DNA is TGTGCCAGCTCACCCCGCCCGCCTCCAACGGGCTACACCTTC. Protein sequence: CASSPRPPPTGYTF.

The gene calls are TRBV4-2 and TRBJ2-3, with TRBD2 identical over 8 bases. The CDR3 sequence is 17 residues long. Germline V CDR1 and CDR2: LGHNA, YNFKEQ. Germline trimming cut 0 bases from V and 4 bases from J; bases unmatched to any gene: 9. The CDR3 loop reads CASSQDSGEDLADTQYF. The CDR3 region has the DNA TGTGCCAGCAGCCAAGATAGCGGGGAGGATTTGGCAGATACGCAGTATTTT.

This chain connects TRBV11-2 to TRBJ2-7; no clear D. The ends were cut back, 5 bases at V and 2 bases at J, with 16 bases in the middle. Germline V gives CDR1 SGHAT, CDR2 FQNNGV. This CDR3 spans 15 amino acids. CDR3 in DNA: TGTGCCAGCAGCCCAGCCGGGCAGGTGACCTACGAGCAGTACTTC. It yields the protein CASSPAGQVTYEQYF.

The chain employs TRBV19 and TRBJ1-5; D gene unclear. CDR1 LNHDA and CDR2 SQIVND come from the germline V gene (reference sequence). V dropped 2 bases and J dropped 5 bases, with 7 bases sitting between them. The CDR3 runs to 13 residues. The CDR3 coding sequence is TGTGCCAGTAGTATAATGGGCTATCAGCCCCAGCATTTT. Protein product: CASSIMGYQPQHF.

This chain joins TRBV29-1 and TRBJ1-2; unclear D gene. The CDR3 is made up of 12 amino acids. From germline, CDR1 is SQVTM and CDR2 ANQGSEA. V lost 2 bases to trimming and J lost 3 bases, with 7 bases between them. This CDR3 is CSVESADYGYTF. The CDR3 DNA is TGCAGCGTTGAATCGGCTGACTATGGCTACACCTTC.

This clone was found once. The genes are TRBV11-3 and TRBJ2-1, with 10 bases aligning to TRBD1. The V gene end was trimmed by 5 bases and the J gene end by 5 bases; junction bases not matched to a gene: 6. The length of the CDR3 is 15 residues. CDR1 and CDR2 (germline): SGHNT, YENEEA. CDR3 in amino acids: CASSARTGGNNEQFF. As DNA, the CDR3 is TGTGCCAGCAGCGCCCGGACAGGGGGAAACAATGAGCAGTTCTTC.